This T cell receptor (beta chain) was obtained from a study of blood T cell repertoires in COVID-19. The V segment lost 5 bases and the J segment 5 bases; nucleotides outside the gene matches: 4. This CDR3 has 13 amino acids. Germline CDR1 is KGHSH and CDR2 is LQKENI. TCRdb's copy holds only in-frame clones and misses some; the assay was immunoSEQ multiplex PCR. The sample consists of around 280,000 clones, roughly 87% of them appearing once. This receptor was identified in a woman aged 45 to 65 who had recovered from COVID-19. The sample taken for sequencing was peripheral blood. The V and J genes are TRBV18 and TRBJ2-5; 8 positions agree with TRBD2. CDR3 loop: CASSMGLGETQYF. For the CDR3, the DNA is TGTGCCAGCTCAATGGGACTAGGGGAGACCCAGTACTTC.